The text below deals with one T cell receptor (beta chain). Its antigen is not known. The data belong to a study of T-cell memory formation after mild COVID-19. The study's findings and limits: A second wave of clones peaked on day 37, and their SARS-CoV-2 specificity went unconfirmed.

TCRdb ran MiXCR on the 5' RACE reads and lists one entry per CDR3 protein. Of around 320,000 distinct CDR3 sequences in the sample, under 30% are singletons; the top ten hold 13%. The clonotype comes from an adult woman who had mild COVID-19 (a few samples of this study predate the infection). Cell type and time point are not known. Material: PBMCs or a T cell subset sorted from them (not recorded which).

CDR3 DNA: TGTGCCAGCAGCTTAGTGCCTAGCGGGAACAATGAGCAGTTCTTC. Residues: CASSLVPSGNNEQFF. V usage is TRBV7-9 and J usage is TRBJ2-1; 9 bases line up with TRBD2. Germline assignment: CDR1 SEHNR and CDR2 FQNEAQ (reference sequence). After removal of 1 base from V and 5 bases from J, the junction contained 3 bases not matched to a gene. There are 15 residues in the CDR3.